Below are 28 T cell receptor beta chains sequenced from a single sample in a study of cytotoxic CD8 clonotypes in ibrutinib-treated CLL (dated by TCRdb to the early 2020s). The library came from the immunoSEQ multiplex PCR assay. Sourced from immuneACCESS, this table was stored by TCRdb with only in-frame sequences that have V and J called. A share of the clones is absent; for the studies checked, an unresolved V gene accounts for under half, and the remainder has no known explanation. The sample includes 150,000 or so clones, with approximately 80% observed a single time. The biggest ten clones account for 25% to 30% of the sample. The sample's time point label, in plain terms: more than 10 months on ibrutinib. Sequenced material: PBMCs, taken after 12 months of ibrutinib treatment. The source is a human donor with chronic lymphocytic leukemia.

The chain is built from TRBV6-5 and TRBJ1-1; possibly TRBD1 for D (5 bases). Trimming pared 1 base from V and 6 bases from J, leaving 9 bases between. This CDR3 is 13 amino acids long. Germline V CDR1 and CDR2: MNHEY, SVGAGI. The CDR3 loop reads CASSYLGGAEAFF. The DNA of the CDR3 is TGTGCCAGCAGTTACTTGGGGGGGGCTGAAGCTTTCTTT.

The genes are TRBV5-6 and TRBJ1-1; D ambiguous. Germline V lookup: CDR1 SGHDT, CDR2 YYEEEE. V lost 0 bases to trimming and J lost 0 bases, with 9 bases between them. The CDR3 covers 15 residues. The CDR3 DNA reads TGTGCCAGCAGCTTGGTCGACGGATTGAACACTGAAGCTTTCTTT. Translating it yields CASSLVDGLNTEAFF.

This clone was found a few times. The rearrangement links TRBV28 to TRBJ1-5, with no clear D. The CDR3 has 14 amino acids. Germline CDR1 and CDR2: MDHEN and SYDVKM. Trimming took off 3 bases at V and 2 bases at J, with 8 bases between the two ends. The CDR3 reads CASSLDGGNQPQHF. The DNA of the CDR3 is TGTGCCAGCAGTTTGGACGGTGGCAATCAGCCCCAGCATTTT.

This clone was counted a few times. The V call is TRBV9, the J call TRBJ1-5; the D gene is possibly TRBD1 (6 bases). The CDR3 is 15 amino acids. The V gene lost 3 bases and the J gene lost 0 bases, with 10 bases spanning the gap. From germline, CDR1 is SGDLS and CDR2 YYNGEE. The CDR3 DNA follows: TGTGCCAGCAGCGCTCAGGGGAATAGCAATCAGCCCCAGCATTTT. It yields the protein CASSAQGNSNQPQHF.

This clone was seen a single time. V is TRBV2 and J is TRBJ2-2; 7 bases are a match to TRBD1. CDR1 and CDR2 from the germline V gene are SNHLY and FYNNEI. The CDR3 consists of 15 residues. The V and J ends lost 5 bases and 0 bases, in that order; junction bases with no gene match: 3. The CDR3 DNA follows: TGTGCCAGCAGTTTGGACAGGTCGAACACCGGGGAGCTGTTTTTT. It specifies CASSLDRSNTGELFF.

The chain uses TRBV9 and TRBJ2-1, with D tentatively TRBD1 or TRBD2 (5 bases each). The germline V gene encodes CDR1 SGDLS and CDR2 YYNGEE. Trimming took off 4 bases at V and 7 bases at J, with 24 bases between the two ends. The CDR3 covers 17 residues. The CDR3 sequence is CASSNPRQGRGRNEQFF. The CDR3 nucleotides are TGTGCCAGCAGCAACCCCCGGCAGGGCCGGGGTCGTAATGAGCAGTTCTTC. The entire variable domain, with the rest obtained from reference TRBV9 and TRBJ2-1, is as follows: DSGVTQTPKHLITATGQRVTLRCSPRSGDLSVYWYQQSLDQGLQFLIQYYNGEERAKGNILERFSAQQFPDLHSELNLSSLELGDSALYFCASSNPRQGRGRNEQFFGPGTRLTVL.

The genes are TRBV6-5 and TRBJ2-7; 7 nucleotides match TRBD1. J was trimmed by 4 bases and V by 5 bases; bases with no gene match: 8. The CDR3 is 14 residues long. Germline V lookup: CDR1 MNHEY, CDR2 SVGAGI. The chain's CDR3 is CASSAGTVRYEQYF. In DNA, the CDR3 is TGTGCCAGCAGTGCCGGGACAGTGCGATACGAGCAGTACTTC.

V and J are TRBV9 and TRBJ1-2; TRBD1 matches at 7 bases. This CDR3 spans 16 amino acids. Trimming removed 0 bases from V and 3 bases from J; junction bases left unmatched: 8. Germline V gene data show CDR1 as SGDLS and CDR2 as YYNGEE. CDR3 amino acids: CASSVALRDSYYGYTF. The DNA for the CDR3 is TGTGCCAGCAGCGTAGCCCTCCGGGACAGCTACTATGGCTACACCTTC.

J is TRBJ2-1 and V is TRBV18, with TRBD2 as a possible D gene (6 bases). V lost 3 bases and J 2 bases, leaving 11 bases between the germline ends. The CDR3 length is 15 residues. CDR1 and CDR2 from the germline V gene are KGHSH and LQKENI. CDR3 sequence (DNA): TGTGCCAGCTCACCGAGAGCGGGTGCCTACAATGAGCAGTTCTTC. Translation gives CASSPRAGAYNEQFF.

V is TRBV5-1 and J is TRBJ1-5; D may be TRBD1 (5 bases). CDR3 length: 15 amino acids. Germline CDR1 reads SGHRS; CDR2 reads YFSETQ. V dropped 4 bases and J dropped 2 bases, with 13 bases sitting between them. The DNA for the CDR3 is TGCGCCAGCAGCCCCCGAGGGGAGGGCAATCAGCCCCAGCATTTT. Its translation: CASSPRGEGNQPQHF.

This sequence joins TRBV4-2 and TRBJ1-4; D ambiguous. The V and J ends lost 4 bases and 0 bases respectively, with 15 bases between them. The V gene's germline CDR1 is LGHNA and CDR2 YNFKEQ. This CDR3 is built from 17 residues. The CDR3 nucleotides read TGTGCCAGCAGCCCCAGTTTAGAGGGTGCAACTAATGAAAAACTGTTTTTT. This gives the protein CASSPSLEGATNEKLFF.

There are many counts of this clone. CDR3 in DNA: TGTGCCAGCAGCTTAGATCGGGCAGGGGGCCGTTACTTC. It yields the protein CASSLDRAGGRYF. The chain employs TRBV7-9 and TRBJ2-4, with 8 bases matching TRBD1. V lost 1 base, J lost 16 bases, and 9 bases stayed unmatched. The CDR3 sequence is 13 residues long. Germline assignment: CDR1 SEHNR and CDR2 FQNEAQ (reference sequence). The whole variable domain, remainder taken from reference TRBV7-9 and TRBJ2-4, is DTGVSQNPRHKITKRGQNVTFRCDPISEHNRLYWYRQTLGQGPEFLTYFQNEAQLEKSRLLSDRFSAERPKGSFSTLEIQRTEQGDSAMYLCASSLDRAGGRYFGAGTRLSVL.

This sequence joins TRBV18 and TRBJ2-7; possible D gene TRBD2, 6 bases. V lost 6 bases to trimming and J lost 3 bases, with 12 bases between them. This CDR3 spans 13 amino acids. Germline lookup yields CDR1 KGHSH and CDR2 LQKENI. CDR3 in amino acids: CASSYGSSYEQYF. The CDR3 DNA is TGTGCCAGCTCCTACGGGAGTAGCTACGAGCAGTACTTC.

This clone was seen once. The rearrangement joins TRBV19 to TRBJ1-4; D gene unclear. Germline CDR1 is LNHDA and CDR2 is SQIVND (reference sequence). This CDR3 is 15 amino acids long. V was cut by 1 base and J by 7 bases, with 13 bases left in between. CDR3 loop: CASSIGARLAEKLFF. The CDR3 region has the DNA TGTGCCAGTAGTATAGGGGCACGGCTGGCTGAAAAACTGTTTTTT.

The chain is built from TRBV19 and TRBJ1-4; D unclear. This CDR3 is built from 12 residues. V lost 5 bases, J lost 6 bases, and 7 bases lay in between. The germline V gene has CDR1 LNHDA and CDR2 SQIVND (reference sequence). The CDR3 nucleotides read TGTGCCAGTAGTCGGGTGGATGAAAAACTGTTTTTT. Its protein product is CASSRVDEKLFF.

The chain is built from TRBV14 and TRBJ2-3; 11 bases agree with TRBD2. This CDR3 spans 18 amino acids. V dropped 4 bases and J dropped 2; count of bases not matched to a gene: 11. Germline CDR1 is SGHDN and CDR2 is FVKESK. CDR3 sequence reads: CASSRRSGRATVTDTQYF. The CDR3 DNA reads TGTGCCAGCAGCCGGCGTAGCGGGAGGGCTACTGTCACAGATACGCAGTATTTT.

This rearrangement joins TRBV5-1 to TRBJ1-6; TRBD1 matches 8 bases. This CDR3 contains 16 residues. The germline gives CDR1 SGHRS, CDR2 YFSETQ. Losses at the gene ends were 4 bases for V and 13 bases for J; bases not matched to a gene: 16. The CDR3 region has the DNA TGCGCCAGCAGCAGAGGACAGGGAAGCCCCCAGGAGCCCCTCCACTTT. Its protein is CASSRGQGSPQEPLHF.

The genes are TRBV9 and TRBJ2-3, with D uncertain. This CDR3 is 16 amino acids long. Trimming shortened V by 0 bases and J by 4 bases, and 15 bases separated the two germline ends. Germline V gene sequence: CDR1 SGDLS, CDR2 YYNGEE. The CDR3 protein is CASSVGTVAIADTQYF. Written as DNA, the CDR3 is TGTGCCAGCAGCGTAGGGACCGTAGCAATCGCAGATACGCAGTATTTT.

The V gene is TRBV7-6, the J gene TRBJ2-1; 7 bases map to TRBD1. CDR3 length: 15 amino acids. Losses at the gene ends were 4 bases for V and 4 bases for J; bases not matched to a gene: 7. Germline V gives CDR1 SGHVS, CDR2 FNYEAQ. CDR3 residues: CASSSNRDRYNEQFF. Written as DNA, the CDR3 is TGTGCCAGCAGCTCCAACCGGGACAGATACAATGAGCAGTTCTTC.

The CDR3: CATSTGDGDLYGYTF. CDR3 DNA: TGTGCCACCAGCACCGGGGATGGGGACCTCTATGGCTACACCTTC. This chain connects TRBV15 to TRBJ1-2; possibly TRBD1 for D (5 bases). The CDR3 loop spans 15 amino acids. Germline V gene sequence: CDR1 LNHNV, CDR2 YYDKDF (reference sequence). V was trimmed by 4 bases and J by 4 bases, leaving 16 bases between them. Together with reference TRBV15 and TRBJ1-2, the CDR3 gives the full variable domain: DAMVIQNPRYQVTQFGKPVTLSCSQTLNHNVMYWYQQKSSQAPKLLFHYYDKDFNNEADTPDNFQSRRPNTSFCFLDIRSPGLGDTAMYLCATSTGDGDLYGYTFGSGTRLTVV.

This clone was picked up one time. The chain joins TRBV5-5 to TRBJ1-6, with 7 nucleotides matching TRBD1. With 1 base clipped from V and 7 bases from J, the junction kept 14 bases outside the gene matches. CDR1 is SGHKS, CDR2 YYEKEE, per germline (reference sequence). This CDR3 has 18 amino acids. The CDR3 bases are TGTGCCAGCAGCTTGTCGGTCGGGACAGTAATGCGAAATTCACCCCTCCACTTT. Amino acid sequence: CASSLSVGTVMRNSPLHF.

This chain connects TRBV15 to TRBJ2-7, with D possibly TRBD1 on 6 matching bases. CDR1 and CDR2 from the germline V gene are LNHNV and YYDKDF (reference sequence). V dropped 8 bases and J dropped 3 bases, with 11 bases sitting between them. The CDR3 spans 12 residues. CDR3 loop: CATGRDIYEQYF. The DNA for the CDR3 is TGTGCCACCGGCCGGGACATCTACGAGCAGTACTTC.

This chain links TRBV6-1 with TRBJ1-5; D is undetermined. With 10 bases removed from V and 0 bases from J, the gap between germline ends came to 7 bases. Germline V lookup: CDR1 MNHNS, CDR2 SASEGT. CDR3 size: 12 residues. The DNA for the CDR3 is TGTGCCACAGTCGATAGCAATCAGCCCCAGCATTTT. Its translation: CATVDSNQPQHF.

CDR3 sequence (DNA): TGTGCCAGCAGCGTAGCTACGTCAGGGGTCACCTTC. Protein product: CASSVATSGVTF. The chain recombines TRBV9 with TRBJ1-2, with D maybe TRBD1 (6 bases). Trimming stripped 0 bases from V and 13 bases from J, with 13 bases between. The CDR3 sequence is 12 residues long. Germline V gene lookup returns CDR1 SGDLS and CDR2 YYNGEE.

There are a few counts of this clone. The chain employs TRBV18 and TRBJ2-7; the match to TRBD2 covers 13 bases. The CDR3 extends over 17 amino acids. V shed 2 bases and J 3 bases; nucleotides not matched to a gene: 7. Germline CDR1 and CDR2: KGHSH and LQKENI. The CDR3 region has the DNA TGTGCCAGCTCACCAAGGGGCGGACTAGCGGGGGTCTACGAGCAGTACTTC. This encodes CASSPRGGLAGVYEQYF.

V and J are TRBV7-8 and TRBJ2-1; D is undetermined. V was cut by 1 base and J by 8 bases, with 6 bases left in between. The germline CDR1 and CDR2 sequences are SGHVS and FQNEAQ. This CDR3 region has 12 residues. In DNA, the CDR3 is TGTGCCAGCAGCTTAGAAGACTATGAGCAGTTCTTC. Residues: CASSLEDYEQFF. Drawing the rest from reference TRBV7-8 and TRBJ2-1, the complete variable domain is GAGVSQSPRYKVAKRGQDVALRCDPISGHVSLFWYQQALGQGPEFLTYFQNEAQLDKSGLPSDRFFAERPEGSVSTLKIQRTQQEDSAVYLCASSLEDYEQFFGPGTRLTVL.

This clone was seen a few times. The chain links TRBV28 to TRBJ2-5; D gene uncertain. Germline V gives CDR1 MDHEN, CDR2 SYDVKM. Trimming stripped 3 bases from V and 4 bases from J, with 9 bases between. The CDR3 has 13 residues. The CDR3 protein is CASSFITGETQYF. The CDR3 DNA reads TGTGCCAGCAGTTTCATCACCGGAGAGACCCAGTACTTC.

With respect to this clone: This same CDR3 is encoded by further DNA sequences in the sample. The chain links TRBV30 to TRBJ2-3, with 7 bases that match TRBD2. The junction had 1 base not matched to a gene; V was cut back by 0 bases and J by 1 base. Germline values: CDR1 GTSNPN, CDR2 SVGIG (reference sequence). This CDR3 has 14 amino acids. The CDR3 loop is CAWSVSGGTDTQYF. The CDR3 bases are TGTGCCTGGAGTGTAAGCGGGGGCACAGATACGCAGTATTTT.